This T cell receptor (beta chain) was retrieved from a study of glioma-infiltrating T cells after dendritic cell vaccination. Time point described: after dendritic cell vaccination, including at tumor progression/relapse. The data were produced by immunoSEQ multiplex PCR, yet TCRdb's version contains in-frame clones alone and is incomplete. This table has more than 20,000 clones, roughly 91% appearing once. Trimming stripped 5 bases from V and 4 bases from J, with 11 bases between. The CDR3 totals 13 residues. Per germline, CDR1 SGHVS and CDR2 FQNEAQ. This sequence joins TRBV7-8 and TRBJ1-2, with D perhaps matching TRBD1 (5 bases). The sequencing used blood, collected after dendritic cell vaccination. This clonotype was obtained from a human donor with glioblastoma. The CDR3 sequence: CASSRDRPYGYTF. In DNA, the CDR3 is TGTGCCAGCAGCCGTGACAGACCCTATGGCTACACCTTC.